These T cell receptor beta chains were read from a single sample in a study of response to subunit inactivated influenza vaccine. One entry per CDR3 protein, called by TCRdb with MiXCR from the RT-PCR reads. Here the sample spans 540,000 or so distinct CDR3 sequences, roughly 13% being singletons. The sample here was PBMCs from blood, taken about 40 days after vaccination. The receptors were sampled from a man between 50 and 59 years old who received an inactivated influenza vaccine. Each CDR3 is given with its conserved first and last residue. The D gene is left open where the match is weak. For some rows the clone size is stated as once, few or many, or as a class when expanded; others skip it.

J: TRBJ1-6; V: TRBV4-2; size: few; D: -; DNA: TGTGCCAGCAGCCAAGACTGGCGGAATAATTCACCCCTCCACTTT; CDR3: CASSQDWRNNSPLHF
J: TRBJ2-1; V: TRBV5-1; size: -; D: -; DNA: TGCGCCAGCAGCTTGGCAGGGATGAATGAGCAGTTCTTC; CDR3: CASSLAGMNEQFF
J: TRBJ2-7; V: TRBV10-3; size: many; D: -; DNA: TGTGCCATCAGGGGGGAAAAGGGCAGGGCCTTATCCTACGAGCAGTACTTC; CDR3: CAIRGEKGRALSYEQYF
J: TRBJ1-6; V: TRBV7-2; size: many; D: -; DNA: TGTGCCAGCAGCTTAGGTTACGGGTCTTCACCCCTCCACTTT; CDR3: CASSLGYGSSPLHF
J: TRBJ2-3; V: TRBV7-2; size: -; D: TRBD1; DNA: TGTGCCAGCTGGACAGGGGCTTTAGATACGCAGTATTTT; CDR3: CASWTGALDTQYF
J: TRBJ2-7; V: TRBV29-1; size: medium-sized; D: TRBD1; DNA: TGCAGCGTTGAAGGAGTAGGGGACAGCTCCTACGAGCAGTACTTC; CDR3: CSVEGVGDSSYEQYF
J: TRBJ2-3; V: TRBV5-1; size: many; D: -; DNA: TGCGCCAGCAGCTTGGGTCCGTCTGGCACAGATACGCAGTATTTT; CDR3: CASSLGPSGTDTQYF
J: TRBJ2-1; V: TRBV3-1; size: few; D: -; DNA: TGTGCCAGCAGCCAAGAAGGGCGCCGGGACACCCAGTTCTTC; CDR3: CASSQEGRRDTQFF
J: TRBJ2-1; V: TRBV3-1; size: -; D: -; DNA: TGTGCCAGCAGCCTGGTAGATGGGGAGCAGTTCTTC; CDR3: CASSLVDGEQFF
J: TRBJ2-1; V: TRBV4-1; size: many; D: TRBD2; DNA: TGCGCCAGCAGCCAAGTTGTCCCCGGGACTAGCGGATACGCACACTACAATGAGCAGTTCTTC; CDR3: CASSQVVPGTSGYAHYNEQFF
J: TRBJ2-1; V: TRBV20-1; size: many; D: TRBD2; DNA: TGCAGTGCTAGCGGGCGGGAGGTGTCCAATGAGCAGTTCTTC; CDR3: CSASGREVSNEQFF
J: TRBJ2-1; V: TRBV20-1; size: many; D: -; DNA: TGCAGTGCTAGCTCAGGGGCTTTGAGGAATGAGCAGTTCTTC; CDR3: CSASSGALRNEQFF
J: TRBJ2-3; V: TRBV20-1; size: few; D: TRBD2; DNA: TGCAGTGCTAGAGAATTGCGGGAGGCCCCAGATACGCAGTATTTT; CDR3: CSARELREAPDTQYF
J: TRBJ1-2; V: TRBV7-2; size: many; D: -; DNA: TGTGCCAGCAGCTTAGGGCTAACCAACTATGGCTACACCTTC; CDR3: CASSLGLTNYGYTF
J: TRBJ2-7; V: TRBV7-9; size: -; D: -; DNA: TGTGCCAGCAGCTTAGCGACCGGGGGCTTTTACGAGCAGTACTTC; CDR3: CASSLATGGFYEQYF
J: TRBJ2-1; V: TRBV6-5; size: -; D: -; DNA: TGTGCCAGCAGTTACCCTCCCGGGGATAACAATGAGCAGTTCTTC; CDR3: CASSYPPGDNNEQFF
J: TRBJ2-1; V: TRBV20-1; size: few; D: TRBD2; DNA: TGCAGTGCCCACGCGGGACTAGCGGGGGGGGGTAAAGTCTTC; CDR3: CSAHAGLAGGGKVF
J: TRBJ2-5; V: TRBV7-9; size: few; D: -; DNA: TGTGCCAGCAGCTTAATTATCCAAACCCAGTACTTC; CDR3: CASSLIIQTQYF
J: TRBJ2-3; V: TRBV4-2; size: -; D: -; DNA: TGTGCCAGCAGCCAAGATATCTGGCGGGGTGACGGTTTAGATACGCAGTATTTT; CDR3: CASSQDIWRGDGLDTQYF
J: TRBJ2-1; V: TRBV10-3; size: few; D: TRBD1; DNA: TGTGCCATCAGGCGGGAACAGGGGGCACATGAGCAGTTCTTC; CDR3: CAIRREQGAHEQFF
J: TRBJ2-5; V: TRBV7-2; size: few; D: TRBD1; DNA: TGTGCCAGCAGCGCCAACAGGGGTGGGGAGACCCAGTACTTC; CDR3: CASSANRGGETQYF
J: TRBJ1-4; V: TRBV6-6; size: -; D: -; DNA: TGTGCCAGCACCAACGAGGGGGAAAAACTGTTTTTT; CDR3: CASTNEGEKLFF